These 16 T cell receptor beta chains were all obtained from the same sample, sequenced in a study of blood T cell repertoires in COVID-19. Clones were sequenced by immunoSEQ multiplex PCR, and TCRdb holds only the in-frame ones, with some missing. This table holds about 380,000 clones, around nine tenths found once. Specimen: PBMCs or T cells enriched from blood (not recorded which). The receptors stem from a woman aged 18-29 years who had recovered from COVID-19.

V and J are TRBV5-4 and TRBJ1-1, with D hard to call. This CDR3 is 12 amino acids long. Germline CDR1 SGHNT, CDR2 YYREEE (reference sequence). The V end lost 0 bases, the J end lost 4 bases, and 4 bases lay between the germline ends. CDR3 sequence: CASSLGSTEAFF. In nucleotides, the CDR3 is TGTGCCAGCAGCTTGGGGAGCACTGAAGCTTTCTTT.

This clone was picked up a small number of times. The gene calls are TRBV24-1 and TRBJ1-1; D is unresolved. Germline CDR1 reads KGHDR; CDR2 reads SFDVKD. V dropped 2 bases and J dropped 5 bases, with 8 bases sitting between them. The CDR3 totals 13 residues. CDR3 DNA sequence: TGTGCCACCAGTGATTCCCGGGGAACTGAAGCTTTCTTT. As protein: CATSDSRGTEAFF.

J is TRBJ2-2 and V is TRBV30; tentatively, D is TRBD1 (6 bases). Germline CDR1 reads GTSNPN; CDR2 reads SVGIG (reference sequence). This CDR3 has 14 residues. V shed 5 bases and J shed 6 bases, with 16 bases lying between them. CDR3 protein: CAWGELTGSGELFF. The CDR3 DNA follows: TGTGCCTGGGGGGAACTTACAGGGTCCGGGGAGCTGTTTTTT.

The chain links TRBV19 to TRBJ2-3; D might be TRBD1 (5 bases). Trimming took 5 bases from V and 2 from J, leaving 11 bases between them. CDR1 is LNHDA and CDR2 is SQIVND in the germline V gene (reference sequence). The CDR3 has 14 amino acids. The CDR3 region has the DNA TGTGCCAGTAGTTCCAGGGCGAACACAGATACGCAGTATTTT. This encodes CASSSRANTDTQYF.

V is TRBV19 and J is TRBJ1-1, with D uncertain. There are 14 residues in the CDR3. V lost 8 bases to trimming and J lost 2 bases, with 15 bases between them. CDR1 and CDR2 (germline): LNHDA, SQIVND (reference sequence). CDR3 coding DNA: TGTGCCAGTGCCCCAAGCCGGGTTAACACTGAAGCTTTCTTT. Translation gives CASAPSRVNTEAFF. The whole variable domain, filled in from reference TRBV19 and TRBJ1-1, reads DGGITQSPKYLFRKEGQNVTLSCEQNLNHDAMYWYRQDPGQGLRLIYYSQIVNDFQKGDIAEGYSVSREKKESFPLTVTSAQKNPTAFYLCASAPSRVNTEAFFGQGTRLTVV.

V and J are TRBV19 and TRBJ1-6; D is unresolved. CDR1 and CDR2 from the germline V gene are LNHDA and SQIVND (reference sequence). The CDR3 consists of 12 residues. The ends were cut back, 9 bases at V and 6 bases at J, with 9 bases in the middle. The CDR3 DNA sequence: TGTGCCAGCGGACTTTTTAATTCACCCCTCCACTTT. This gives the protein CASGLFNSPLHF.

This chain links TRBV19 with TRBJ2-4, with TRBD1 matching over 9 bases. After removal of 7 bases from V and 0 bases from J, the junction contained 4 bases not matched to a gene. The germline V gene encodes CDR1 LNHDA and CDR2 SQIVND (reference sequence). The CDR3 has 15 amino acids. As DNA, the CDR3 is TGTGCCAGTACCGGACAGGGGAAAGCCAAAAACATTCAGTACTTC. Protein sequence: CASTGQGKAKNIQYF.

This chain uses TRBV12-5 with TRBJ2-1, with 8 nucleotides matching TRBD1. CDR1 and CDR2 (germline): LGHNT, FRNRAP. V shed 7 bases, J shed 15 bases, and the junction held 20 bases outside the gene matches. This CDR3 has 15 residues. The DNA of the CDR3 is TGTGCTAGTGCCCCCAAGGACAGGGAAAGTGAAAGTCTGTTCTTC. This encodes CASAPKDRESESLFF.

The chain employs TRBV7-9 and TRBJ2-7; tentative D call: TRBD1 (8 bases). This CDR3 has 17 amino acids. The ends were cut back, 5 bases at V and 1 base at J, with 21 bases in the middle. Germline assignment: CDR1 SEHNR and CDR2 FQNEAQ (reference sequence). This CDR3 is CASSAWSTGGGSYEQYF. CDR3 sequence (DNA): TGTGCCAGCAGCGCGTGGTCCACAGGGGGGGGATCCTACGAGCAGTACTTC.

Concerning this clone itself: This sample includes further DNA sequences coding for the same CDR3. The chain recombines TRBV7-9 with TRBJ1-2; D is uncertain. V shed 1 base and J shed 4 bases, with 7 bases lying between them. Per the germline V gene, CDR1 is SEHNR and CDR2 is FQNEAQ (reference sequence). The CDR3 spans 13 residues. CDR3 sequence (DNA): TGTGCCAGCAGCTTAGGAGGGCCCTATGGCTACACCTTC. This encodes CASSLGGPYGYTF. The whole variable domain, remainder taken from reference TRBV7-9 and TRBJ1-2, is DTGVSQNPRHKITKRGQNVTFRCDPISEHNRLYWYRQTLGQGPEFLTYFQNEAQLEKSRLLSDRFSAERPKGSFSTLEIQRTEQGDSAMYLCASSLGGPYGYTFGSGTRLTVV.

The chain carries TRBV9 and TRBJ1-6; D is unclear. CDR1 SGDLS and CDR2 YYNGEE come from the germline V gene. The CDR3 totals 12 residues. Trimming pared 4 bases from V and 7 bases from J, leaving 6 bases between. CDR3 in DNA: TGTGCCAGCAGCTCATCAAATTCACCCCTCCACTTT. Translation gives CASSSSNSPLHF.

This clone was detected only a few times. The chain employs TRBV2 and TRBJ2-7; weak D call: TRBD1 (6 bases). The CDR3 has 12 amino acids. Germline CDR1 is SNHLY and CDR2 is FYNNEI. Trimming pared 3 bases from V and 4 bases from J, leaving 7 bases between. The CDR3 region has the DNA TGTGCCAGCAGTGAGCAGGGGTACGAGCAGTACTTC. Translating it yields CASSEQGYEQYF. Filled out from reference TRBV2 and TRBJ2-7, the complete variable domain reads EPEVTQTPSHQVTQMGQEVILRCVPISNHLYFYWYRQILGQKVEFLVSFYNNEISEKSEIFDDQFSVERPDGSNFTLKIRSTKLEDSAMYFCASSEQGYEQYFGPGTRLTVT.

The chain links TRBV4-2 to TRBJ1-2; 9 bases are shared with TRBD1. V lost 4 bases to trimming and J lost 6 bases; unmatched junction nucleotides: 9. Germline V gives CDR1 LGHNA, CDR2 YNFKEQ. The CDR3 loop spans 15 amino acids. CDR3 DNA sequence: TGTGCCAGCAGCCTTTGGACAGGGGATGGGGATGGCTACACCTTC. Its translation: CASSLWTGDGDGYTF.

This rearrangement joins TRBV15 to TRBJ1-5; 12 bases match TRBD1. The V gene end was trimmed by 3 bases and the J gene end by 8 bases; junction bases not matched to a gene: 5. CDR3 length: 15 amino acids. CDR1 LNHNV and CDR2 YYDKDF come from the germline V gene (reference sequence). This CDR3 is CATSRGTGGDEPQHF. DNA of the CDR3: TGTGCCACCAGCAGGGGGACAGGGGGCGATGAGCCCCAGCATTTT.

The chain couples TRBV7-9 to TRBJ1-5; 12 bases map to TRBD1. The CDR3 is 15 amino acids. Trimming at V came to 5 bases and at J to 5 bases, leaving 4 bases not matched to a gene. Germline CDR1 is SEHNR and CDR2 is FQNEAQ (reference sequence). The CDR3 region is CASSQGTGGHQPQHF. The CDR3 region has the DNA TGTGCCAGCAGCCAGGGGACAGGGGGCCATCAGCCCCAGCATTTT.

The chain uses TRBV30 and TRBJ1-5; D might be TRBD1 (6 bases). Trimming removed 3 bases from V and 11 bases from J, with 23 bases in between. The CDR3 loop spans 15 amino acids. Germline V gives CDR1 GTSNPN, CDR2 SVGIG (reference sequence). The CDR3 bases are TGTGCCTGGAGCCGAAGCCCGGACAGTAGCAGGGCCCAGCATTTT. It is translated as CAWSRSPDSSRAQHF.